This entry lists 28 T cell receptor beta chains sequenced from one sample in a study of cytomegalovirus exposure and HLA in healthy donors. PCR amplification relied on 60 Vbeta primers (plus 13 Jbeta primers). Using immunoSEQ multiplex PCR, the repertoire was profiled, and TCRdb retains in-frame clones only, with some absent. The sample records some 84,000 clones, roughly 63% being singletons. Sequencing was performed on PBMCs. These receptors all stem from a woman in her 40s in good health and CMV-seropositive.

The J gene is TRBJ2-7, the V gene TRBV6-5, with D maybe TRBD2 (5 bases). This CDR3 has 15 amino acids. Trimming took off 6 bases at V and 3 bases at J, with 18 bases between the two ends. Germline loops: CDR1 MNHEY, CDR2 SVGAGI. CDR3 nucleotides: TGTGCCAGCAGCGCCAAAGTAGCGCTTCACTACGAGCAGTACTTC. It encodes CASSAKVALHYEQYF.

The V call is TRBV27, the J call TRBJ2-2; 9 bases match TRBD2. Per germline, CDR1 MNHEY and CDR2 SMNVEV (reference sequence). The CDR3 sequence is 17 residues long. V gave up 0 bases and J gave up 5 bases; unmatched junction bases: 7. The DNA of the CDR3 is TGTGCCAGCAGTTTATCGAGCGGGGGGTGGGTTACCGGGGAGCTGTTTTTT. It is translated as CASSLSSGGWVTGELFF.

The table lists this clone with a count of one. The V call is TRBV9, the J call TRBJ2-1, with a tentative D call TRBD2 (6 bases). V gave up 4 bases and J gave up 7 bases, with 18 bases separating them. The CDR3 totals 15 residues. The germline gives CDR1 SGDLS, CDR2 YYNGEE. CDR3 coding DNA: TGTGCCAGCAGCCCAGGCGGGGCTAGGAGGAATGAGCAGTTCTTC. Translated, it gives CASSPGGARRNEQFF.

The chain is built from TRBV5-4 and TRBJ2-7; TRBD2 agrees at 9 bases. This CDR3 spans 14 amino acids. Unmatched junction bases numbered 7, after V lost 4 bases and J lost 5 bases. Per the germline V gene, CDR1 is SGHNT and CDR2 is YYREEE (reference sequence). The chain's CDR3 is CASSEKREADEQYF. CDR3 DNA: TGTGCCAGCAGCGAGAAGCGGGAGGCAGACGAGCAGTACTTC. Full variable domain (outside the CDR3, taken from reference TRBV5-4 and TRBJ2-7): ETGVTQSPTHLIKTRGQQVTLRCSSQSGHNTVSWYQQALGQGPQFIFQYYREEENGRGNFPPRFSGLQFPNYSSELNVNALELDDSALYLCASSEKREADEQYFGPGTRLTVT.

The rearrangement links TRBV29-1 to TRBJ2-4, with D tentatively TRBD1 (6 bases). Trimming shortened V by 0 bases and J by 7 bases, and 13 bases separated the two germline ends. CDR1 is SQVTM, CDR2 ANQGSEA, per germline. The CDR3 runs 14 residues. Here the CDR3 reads CSVEENREGNIQYF. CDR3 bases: TGCAGCGTTGAAGAGAACAGGGAAGGGAACATTCAGTACTTC. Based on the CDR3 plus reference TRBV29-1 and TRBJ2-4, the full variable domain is SAVISQKPSRDICQRGTSLTIQCQVDSQVTMMFWYRQQPGQSLTLIATANQGSEATYESGFVIDKFPISRPNLTFSTLTVSNMSPEDSSIYLCSVEENREGNIQYFGAGTRLSVL.

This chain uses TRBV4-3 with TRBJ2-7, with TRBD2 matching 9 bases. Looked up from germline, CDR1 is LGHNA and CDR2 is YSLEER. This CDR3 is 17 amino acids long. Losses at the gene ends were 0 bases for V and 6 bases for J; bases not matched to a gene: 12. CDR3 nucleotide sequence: TGCGCCAGCAGCCAAGATCCGTTCCCTAGCGGGACTTCCGAGCAGTACTTC. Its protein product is CASSQDPFPSGTSEQYF.

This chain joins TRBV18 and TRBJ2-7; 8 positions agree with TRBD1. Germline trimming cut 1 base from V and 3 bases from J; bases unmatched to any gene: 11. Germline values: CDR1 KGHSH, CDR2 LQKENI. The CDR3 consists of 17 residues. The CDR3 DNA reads TGTGCCAGCTCACCACTGGTTGTAGGACAGGGAATCTACGAGCAGTACTTC. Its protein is CASSPLVVGQGIYEQYF.

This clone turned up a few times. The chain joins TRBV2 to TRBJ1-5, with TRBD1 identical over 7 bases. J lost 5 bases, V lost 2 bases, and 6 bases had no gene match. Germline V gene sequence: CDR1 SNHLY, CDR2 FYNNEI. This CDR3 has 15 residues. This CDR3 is CASSERTGADQPQHF. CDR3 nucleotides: TGTGCCAGCAGTGAAAGGACAGGTGCTGATCAGCCCCAGCATTTT.

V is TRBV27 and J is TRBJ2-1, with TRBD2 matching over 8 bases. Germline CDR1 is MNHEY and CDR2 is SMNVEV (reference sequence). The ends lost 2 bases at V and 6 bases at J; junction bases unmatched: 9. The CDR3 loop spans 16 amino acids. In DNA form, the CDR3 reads TGTGCCAGCAGTTTAAAATCGGGGGGGTTCTTCAATGAGCAGTTCTTC. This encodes CASSLKSGGFFNEQFF.

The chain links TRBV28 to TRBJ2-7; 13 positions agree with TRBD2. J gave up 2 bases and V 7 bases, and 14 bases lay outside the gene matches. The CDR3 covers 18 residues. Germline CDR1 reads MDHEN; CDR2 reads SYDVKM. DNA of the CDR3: TGTGCCAGCACACCGATCGGACTAGCGGGAGCCGGGACCTACGAGCAGTACTTC. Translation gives CASTPIGLAGAGTYEQYF.

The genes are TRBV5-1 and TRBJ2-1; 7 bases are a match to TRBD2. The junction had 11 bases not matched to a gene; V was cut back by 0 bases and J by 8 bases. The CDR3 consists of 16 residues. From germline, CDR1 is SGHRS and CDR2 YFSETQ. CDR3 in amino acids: CASSLGTGGGYDEQFF. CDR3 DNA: TGCGCCAGCAGCTTGGGAACGGGAGGCGGTTATGATGAGCAGTTCTTC.

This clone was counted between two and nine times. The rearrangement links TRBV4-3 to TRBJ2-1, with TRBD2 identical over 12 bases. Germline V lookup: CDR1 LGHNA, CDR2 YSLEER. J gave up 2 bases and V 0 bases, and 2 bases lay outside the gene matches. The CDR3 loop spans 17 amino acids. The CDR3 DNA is TGCGCCAGCAGCCAAGAGGGACTAGCGGGTCCCTACAATGAGCAGTTCTTC. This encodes CASSQEGLAGPYNEQFF.

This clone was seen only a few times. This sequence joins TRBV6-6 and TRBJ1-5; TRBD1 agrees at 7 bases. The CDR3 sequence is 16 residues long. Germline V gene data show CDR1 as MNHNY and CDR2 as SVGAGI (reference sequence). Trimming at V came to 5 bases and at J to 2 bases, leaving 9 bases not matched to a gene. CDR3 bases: TGTGCCAGCAGTCCAAGGACAGGTATCGGCAATCAGCCCCAGCATTTT. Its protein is CASSPRTGIGNQPQHF.

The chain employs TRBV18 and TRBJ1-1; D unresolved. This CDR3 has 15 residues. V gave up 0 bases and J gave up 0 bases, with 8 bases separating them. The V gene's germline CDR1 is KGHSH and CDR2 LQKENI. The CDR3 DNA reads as TGTGCCAGCTCACCACCGCCGGGGTTGAACACTGAAGCTTTCTTT. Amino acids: CASSPPPGLNTEAFF.

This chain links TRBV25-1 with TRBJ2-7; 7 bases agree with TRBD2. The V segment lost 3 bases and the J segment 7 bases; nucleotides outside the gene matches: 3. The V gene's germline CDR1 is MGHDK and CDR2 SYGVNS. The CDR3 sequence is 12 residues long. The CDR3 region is CASSDLAGEQYF. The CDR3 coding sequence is TGTGCCAGCAGTGATTTAGCGGGTGAGCAGTACTTC.

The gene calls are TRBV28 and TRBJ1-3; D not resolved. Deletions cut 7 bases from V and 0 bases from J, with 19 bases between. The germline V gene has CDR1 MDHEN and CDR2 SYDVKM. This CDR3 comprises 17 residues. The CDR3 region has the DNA TGTGCCAGCACCCTCTCTTCCGGTTCTCTCTCTGGAAACACCATATATTTT. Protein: CASTLSSGSLSGNTIYF.

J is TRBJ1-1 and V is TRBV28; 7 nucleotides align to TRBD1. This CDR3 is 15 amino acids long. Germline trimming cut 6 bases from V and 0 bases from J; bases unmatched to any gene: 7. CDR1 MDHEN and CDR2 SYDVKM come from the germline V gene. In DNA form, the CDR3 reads TGTGCCAGCAGCCCCGGGACAGAAATGAACACTGAAGCTTTCTTT. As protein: CASSPGTEMNTEAFF.

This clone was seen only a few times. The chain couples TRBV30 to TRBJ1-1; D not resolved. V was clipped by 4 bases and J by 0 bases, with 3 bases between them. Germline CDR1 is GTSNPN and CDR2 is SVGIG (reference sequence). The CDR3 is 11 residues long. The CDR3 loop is CAWTLNTEAFF. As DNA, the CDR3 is TGTGCCTGGACTTTGAACACTGAAGCTTTCTTT. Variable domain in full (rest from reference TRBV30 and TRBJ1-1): SQTIHQWPATLVQPVGSPLSLECTVEGTSNPNLYWYRQAAGRGLQLLFYSVGIGQISSEVPQNLSASRPQDRQFILSSKKLLLSDSGFYLCAWTLNTEAFFGQGTRLTVV.

This CDR3 reads CASSYSSSSGVAGYTF. CDR3 DNA sequence: TGTGCCAGCAGTTACTCGAGTAGTTCGGGGGTAGCTGGCTACACCTTC. The chain links TRBV6-6 to TRBJ1-2, with D possibly TRBD1 on 5 matching bases. This CDR3 is built from 16 residues. The germline V gene has CDR1 MNHNY and CDR2 SVGAGI (reference sequence). V was cut by 0 bases and J by 7 bases, with 18 bases left in between.

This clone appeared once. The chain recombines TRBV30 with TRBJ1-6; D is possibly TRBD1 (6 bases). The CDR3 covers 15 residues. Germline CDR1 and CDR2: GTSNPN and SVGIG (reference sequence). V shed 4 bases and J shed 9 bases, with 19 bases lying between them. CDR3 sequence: CAWTARGGVGSPLHF. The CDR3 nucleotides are TGTGCCTGGACCGCCCGGGGGGGCGTGGGTTCACCCCTCCACTTT.

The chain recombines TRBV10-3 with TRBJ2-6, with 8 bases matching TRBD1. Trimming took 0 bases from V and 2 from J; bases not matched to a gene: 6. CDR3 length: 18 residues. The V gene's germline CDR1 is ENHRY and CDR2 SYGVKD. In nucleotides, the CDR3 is TGTGCCATCAGTGAGTCAGGGACAGGTATGGCTGGGGCCAACGTCCTGACTTTC. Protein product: CAISESGTGMAGANVLTF.

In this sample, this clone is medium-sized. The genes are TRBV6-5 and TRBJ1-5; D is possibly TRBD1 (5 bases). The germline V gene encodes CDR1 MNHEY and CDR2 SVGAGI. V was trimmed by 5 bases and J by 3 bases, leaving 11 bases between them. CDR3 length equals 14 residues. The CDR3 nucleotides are TGTGCCAGCAGTCAGGGATTTGACAATCAGCCCCAGCATTTT. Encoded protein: CASSQGFDNQPQHF.

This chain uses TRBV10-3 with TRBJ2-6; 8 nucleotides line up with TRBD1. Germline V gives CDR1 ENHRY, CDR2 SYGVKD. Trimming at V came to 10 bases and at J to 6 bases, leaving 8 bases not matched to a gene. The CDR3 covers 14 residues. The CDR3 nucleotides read TGTGCCACGTCACAGGGGGGCGTGGCCAACGTCCTGACTTTC. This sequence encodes CATSQGGVANVLTF.

The CDR3 coding sequence is TGTGCCAGCAGTCTTCTCGGGACTAGCGGGAATGATAATGAGCAGTTCTTC. Residues: CASSLLGTSGNDNEQFF. This chain joins TRBV27 and TRBJ2-1; 13 positions agree with TRBD2. From germline, CDR1 is MNHEY and CDR2 SMNVEV (reference sequence). Trimming removed 5 bases from V and 7 bases from J; junction bases left unmatched: 11. The CDR3 runs to 17 residues.

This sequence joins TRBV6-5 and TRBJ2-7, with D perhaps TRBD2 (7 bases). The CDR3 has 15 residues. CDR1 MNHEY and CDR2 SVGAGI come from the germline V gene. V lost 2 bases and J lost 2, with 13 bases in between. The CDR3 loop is CASSYAGARTYEQYF. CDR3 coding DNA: TGTGCCAGCAGTTACGCGGGGGCAAGGACCTACGAGCAGTACTTC.

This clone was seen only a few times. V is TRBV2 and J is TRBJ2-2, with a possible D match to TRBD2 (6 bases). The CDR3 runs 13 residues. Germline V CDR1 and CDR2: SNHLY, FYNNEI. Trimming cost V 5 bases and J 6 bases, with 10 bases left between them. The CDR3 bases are TGTGCCAGCAGTTGGGACTTTTCCGGGGAGCTGTTTTTT. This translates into CASSWDFSGELFF. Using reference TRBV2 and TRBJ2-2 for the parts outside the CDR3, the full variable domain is EPEVTQTPSHQVTQMGQEVILRCVPISNHLYFYWYRQILGQKVEFLVSFYNNEISEKSEIFDDQFSVERPDGSNFTLKIRSTKLEDSAMYFCASSWDFSGELFFGEGSRLTVL.

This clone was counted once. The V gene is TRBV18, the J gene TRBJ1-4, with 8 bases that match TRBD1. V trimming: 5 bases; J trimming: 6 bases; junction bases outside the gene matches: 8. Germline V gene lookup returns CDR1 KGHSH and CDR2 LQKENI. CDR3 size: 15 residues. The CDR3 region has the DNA TGTGCCAGCTCAAGTGTACAGGGGGTATATGAAAAACTGTTTTTT. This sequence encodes CASSSVQGVYEKLFF.

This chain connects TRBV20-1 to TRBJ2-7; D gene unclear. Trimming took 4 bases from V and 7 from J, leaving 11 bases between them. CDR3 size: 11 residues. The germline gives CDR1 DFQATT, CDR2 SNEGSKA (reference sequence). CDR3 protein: CSATPKREQYF. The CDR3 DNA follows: TGCAGTGCTACACCTAAGAGGGAGCAGTACTTC.